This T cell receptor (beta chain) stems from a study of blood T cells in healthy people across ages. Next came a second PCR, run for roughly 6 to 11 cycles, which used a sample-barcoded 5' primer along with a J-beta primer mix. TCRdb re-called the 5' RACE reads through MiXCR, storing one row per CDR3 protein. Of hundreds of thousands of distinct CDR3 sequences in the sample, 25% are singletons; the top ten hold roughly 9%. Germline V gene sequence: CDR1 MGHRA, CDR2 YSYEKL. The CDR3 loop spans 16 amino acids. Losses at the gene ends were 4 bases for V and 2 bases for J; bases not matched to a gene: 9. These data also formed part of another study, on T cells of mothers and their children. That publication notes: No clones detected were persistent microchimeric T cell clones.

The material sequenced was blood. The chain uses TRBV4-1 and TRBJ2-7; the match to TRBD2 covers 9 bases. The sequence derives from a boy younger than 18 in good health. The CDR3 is CASSPGASSGTYEQYF. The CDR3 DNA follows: TGCGCCAGCAGCCCAGGGGCGTCTAGCGGGACCTACGAGCAGTACTTC.